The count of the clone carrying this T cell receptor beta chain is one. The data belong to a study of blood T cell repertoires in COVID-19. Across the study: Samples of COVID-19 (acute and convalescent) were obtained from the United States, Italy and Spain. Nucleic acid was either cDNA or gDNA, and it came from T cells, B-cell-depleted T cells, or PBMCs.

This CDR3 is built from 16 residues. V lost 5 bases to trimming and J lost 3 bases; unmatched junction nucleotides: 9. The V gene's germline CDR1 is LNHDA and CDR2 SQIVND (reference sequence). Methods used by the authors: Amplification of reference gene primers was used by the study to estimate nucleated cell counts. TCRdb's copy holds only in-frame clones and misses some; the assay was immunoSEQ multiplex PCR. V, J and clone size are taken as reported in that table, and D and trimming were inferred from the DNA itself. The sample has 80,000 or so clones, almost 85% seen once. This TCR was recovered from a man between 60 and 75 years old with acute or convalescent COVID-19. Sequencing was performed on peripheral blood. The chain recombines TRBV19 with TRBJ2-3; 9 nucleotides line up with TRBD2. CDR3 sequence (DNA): TGTGCCAGTAGTTCTTACGCGCGGGGGGGGACAGATACGCAGTATTTT. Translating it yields CASSSYARGGTDTQYF. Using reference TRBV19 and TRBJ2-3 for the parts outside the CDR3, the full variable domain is DGGITQSPKYLFRKEGQNVTLSCEQNLNHDAMYWYRQDPGQGLRLIYYSQIVNDFQKGDIAEGYSVSREKKESFPLTVTSAQKNPTAFYLCASSSYARGGTDTQYFGPGTRLTVL.